A selection of T cell receptor beta chains follows, all from one sample in a study of shared clonotypes between healthy human individuals. Measured with immunoSEQ multiplex PCR; TCRdb has only the in-frame clones, and not every one. There are about 1 million clones in the sample; about 77% occur only once, and approximately 1.5% lies in the top ten. Source material: memory CD4+ T cells sorted from blood. The receptors here all came from a man younger than 30 in good health. Both conserved end residues are part of each CDR3. Fields, in order: clone size, D gene, J gene, V gene, CDR3 DNA, CDR3 protein. The D gene is left open where the match is weak. Not all rows give a size; the values are once, few, many and, for expanded clones, a class.

>-|-|TRBJ1-2|TRBV5-8
TGTGCCAGCAGCCCTAAAGCCACCGGGAGGTGGGTAGGCTACACCTTC
CASSPKATGRWVGYTF
>once|-|TRBJ1-1|TRBV6-1
TGTGCCAGCTATCGAGGGTATTCGACCACTGAAGCTTTCTTT
CASYRGYSTTEAFF
>-|-|TRBJ2-5|TRBV4-1
TGCGCCAGCAGCTTACAGGGGGGGGAGACCCAGTACTTC
CASSLQGGETQYF
>-|-|TRBJ2-1|TRBV27
TGTGCCAGCAGTTTAGGATATGAGCAGTTCTTC
CASSLGYEQFF
>-|-|TRBJ2-7|TRBV11-2
TGTGCCAGCGGGGGTCTCTTGTATTACGAGCAGTACTTC
CASGGLLYYEQYF
>few|-|TRBJ1-2|TRBV6-5
TGTGCCAGCAGTCCGACAGGTAGAGGCTACACCTTC
CASSPTGRGYTF
>once|-|TRBJ1-6|TRBV7-2
TGTGCCAGCAGCTTACTCCAGGGTAATTCACCCCTCCACTTT
CASSLLQGNSPLHF
>few|-|TRBJ1-3|TRBV7-2
TGTGCCAGCAGCTTAGAGACAGTCTCTGGAAACACCATATATTTT
CASSLETVSGNTIYF
>-|-|TRBJ2-5|TRBV7-2
TGTGCCAGCAGCTTTGGGAGGTCTAAAGAGACCCAGTACTTC
CASSFGRSKETQYF
>-|TRBD1|TRBJ2-5|TRBV7-9
TGTGCCAGCAGCCCGGGACAGGTCAATCGAGAGACCCAGTACTTC
CASSPGQVNRETQYF
>-|-|TRBJ2-6|TRBV19
TGTGCCAGTAGTATTCGGCCGGGTTCCTCTGGGGCCAACGTCCTGACTTTC
CASSIRPGSSGANVLTF
>-|-|TRBJ1-4|TRBV7-2
TGTGCCAGCAGCGAAGGGGGGAGGGCTAATGAAAAACTGTTTTTT
CASSEGGRANEKLFF
>once|TRBD2|TRBJ2-3|TRBV7-2
TGTGCCAGCAGCCGTAGCGGGAGTCGAAAAGATACGCAGTATTTT
CASSRSGSRKDTQYF
>-|TRBD1|TRBJ1-5|TRBV11-2
TGTGCCAGCAGCCCCAGACCCCGGACAGGACGGGATCAGCCCCAGCATTTT
CASSPRPRTGRDQPQHF
>-|TRBD1|TRBJ1-1|TRBV11-2
TGTGCCAGCAGCCAAGGGACAGGGGGATGGAACACTGAAGCTTTCTTT
CASSQGTGGWNTEAFF
>-|-|TRBJ2-7|TRBV19
TGTGCCAGTAGTATAGGCTCGGGGGCCCCGGAGCAGTACTTC
CASSIGSGAPEQYF
>-|TRBD1|TRBJ1-2|TRBV15
TGTGCCACCAGCAGAGATTGGGCAGGGGGGGATGGCTACACCTTC
CATSRDWAGGDGYTF
>few|-|TRBJ1-4|TRBV19
TGTGCCAGTAGTATACGGGGAGATAACGAAAAACTGTTTTTT
CASSIRGDNEKLFF
>-|-|TRBJ2-5|TRBV6-1
TGTGCCAGCAGCGCCGGGGGTTGGGAGACCCAGTACTTC
CASSAGGWETQYF
>-|-|TRBJ1-1|TRBV6-1
TGTGCCAGCAGTGAACGACCGCGTGAAACTGAAGCTTTCTTT
CASSERPRETEAFF
>-|-|TRBJ2-5|TRBV7-6
TGTGCCAGCAGCTTATCGGTGGTGGATGGCTACATGGAGACCCAGTACTTC
CASSLSVVDGYMETQYF
>few|-|TRBJ2-3|TRBV29-1
TGCAGCGTTCGTTCGAGCGGTAGCACAGATACGCAGTATTTT
CSVRSSGSTDTQYF
>few|-|TRBJ2-3|TRBV30
TGTGCGACCCCTAAGGAGTCCTTAGATACGCAGTATTTT
CATPKESLDTQYF
>few|-|TRBJ2-6|TRBV7-8
TGTGCCAGCAGTAGACCTGGGGCCAACGTCCTGACTTTC
CASSRPGANVLTF
>-|TRBD1|TRBJ2-7|TRBV7-2
TGTGCCAGCAGCTCCGCCGCAGGGGGCTCGAGGGAGCAGTACTTC
CASSSAAGGSREQYF
>-|-|TRBJ1-6|TRBV18
TGTGCCAGCTCACCCCTGCCCCGCCCGGGAGGTTCACCCCTCCACTTT
CASSPLPRPGGSPLHF
>-|-|TRBJ2-7|TRBV5-6
TGTGCCAGCAGCCCCCGGCAGGGCTCCTACGAGCAGTACTTC
CASSPRQGSYEQYF
>-|TRBD2|TRBJ2-1|TRBV6-5
TGTGCCAGCAGTCTCGGACTAGCGGGAGCCACGTTCTTC
CASSLGLAGATFF
>-|-|TRBJ1-2|TRBV18
TGTGCCAGCTCACCACCACAGTCGGTCGTTATCGGCTACACCTTC
CASSPPQSVVIGYTF
>-|TRBD2|TRBJ2-5|TRBV5-6
TGTGCCAGCAGCCGTTCCGGGACTAGCGTTTCAATTCAAGAGACCCAGTACTTC
CASSRSGTSVSIQETQYF
>-|TRBD2|TRBJ2-3|TRBV7-2
TGTGCCAGCAGCCGAATTCGACTAGCGGGAGTGTCAGATACGCAGTATTTT
CASSRIRLAGVSDTQYF
>-|-|TRBJ1-2|TRBV13
TGTGCCAGCAGCTTTGGGTTTGGCAACTACACCTTC
CASSFGFGNYTF
>-|-|TRBJ1-3|TRBV6-4
TGTGCCAGCAGCCAGGAGCCTGGAAACACCATATATTTT
CASSQEPGNTIYF
>-|-|TRBJ1-2|TRBV6-6
TGTGCCAGCACCCCGGACACGACTATGGTGTGGACCTTC
CASTPDTTMVWTF
>-|-|TRBJ2-2|TRBV2
TGTGCCAGCAGTCTGGTGGACTGGATGAACACCGGGGAGCTGTTTTTT
CASSLVDWMNTGELFF
>-|TRBD1|TRBJ2-7|TRBV18
TGTGCCAGCTCACAGGACAGGAACGAGCAGTACTTC
CASSQDRNEQYF
>-|-|TRBJ2-7|TRBV5-1
TGCGCCAGCAGCTTATCAGCGGCTTCCTACGAGCAGTACTTC
CASSLSAASYEQYF
>-|-|TRBJ2-3|TRBV30
TGTGCCTGGAGTGCCACCAGGGGGGCAGATACGCAGTATTTT
CAWSATRGADTQYF
>-|TRBD1|TRBJ2-3|TRBV27
TGTGCCACCAGGGACAGGGCCTCAGATACGCAGTATTTT
CATRDRASDTQYF
>-|-|TRBJ1-2|TRBV6-5
TGTGCCAGCAGTTCGAGACTGAACTATGGCTACACCTTC
CASSSRLNYGYTF
>-|-|TRBJ2-7|TRBV2
TGTGCCAGCAATCCCCGGCACTCCTACGAGCAGTACTTC
CASNPRHSYEQYF